This T cell receptor (beta chain) was identified in a study of shared clonotypes between healthy human individuals. For this clone: Its antigen remains unidentified.

TCRdb keeps only in-frame clones here, not all; method: immunoSEQ multiplex PCR. The table shows roughly 500,000 clones, with over 75% occurring only once. Donors, without exception, were Caucasian adults residing in Nashville, Tennessee. Around 86 million PBMCs went into genomic DNA for unsorted samples. Trimming removed 2 bases from V and 2 bases from J, with 7 bases in between. Germline loops: CDR1 SGHRS, CDR2 YFSETQ. CDR3 size: 13 residues. General observations from the study: In having few donors, the study represented limited genetic and exposure-history diversity.

The chain carries TRBV5-1 and TRBJ1-2; TRBD1 is a possible D gene (5 bases). The receptor was isolated from a woman aged 40 to 50 in good health. Some clones in this sample may be carry-over from other donors' samples. Input material: PBMCs. CDR3 sequence (DNA): TGCGCCAGCAGCTTTCAGGGAAACTATGGCTACACCTTC. The encoded protein is CASSFQGNYGYTF. Supplemented by reference TRBV5-1 and TRBJ1-2, the full variable domain reads KAGVTQTPRYLIKTRGQQVTLSCSPISGHRSVSWYQQTPGQGLQFLFEYFSETQRNKGNFPGRFSGRQFSNSRSEMNVSTLELGDSALYLCASSFQGNYGYTFGSGTRLTVV.